A single sample is the source of the 15 T cell receptor beta chains below, sequenced in a study of blood T cell repertoires in COVID-19. Generated by immunoSEQ multiplex PCR, the TCRdb table keeps only in-frame clones and is missing some. In the table there are about 92,000 clones, 72% of which are singletons. Sequencing was done on a sample of peripheral blood. These receptors were collected from a woman in her sixties or seventies in a cohort sampled during active or convalescent COVID-19.

The J gene is TRBJ1-3, the V gene TRBV6-4; D unclear. The CDR3 extends over 14 amino acids. The ends were cut back, 7 bases at V and 3 bases at J, with 13 bases in the middle. CDR1 MRHNA and CDR2 SNTAGT come from the germline V gene. CDR3 sequence reads: CASKEWYGGNTIYF. CDR3 nucleotide sequence: TGTGCCAGCAAGGAGTGGTATGGTGGAAACACCATATATTTT.

This sequence joins TRBV7-6 and TRBJ2-3, with 9 bases lining up with TRBD1. Germline CDR1 and CDR2: SGHVS and FNYEAQ. With 1 base clipped from V and 2 bases from J, the junction kept 4 bases outside the gene matches. The CDR3 loop spans 16 amino acids. The CDR3 DNA follows: TGTGCCAGCAGCTTAGGTACAGGGGGCTCCACAGATACGCAGTATTTT. This codes for CASSLGTGGSTDTQYF.

The chain joins TRBV19 to TRBJ1-3, with D hard to call. CDR3 length equals 15 residues. V shed 4 bases and J shed 0 bases, with 10 bases lying between them. The germline V gene has CDR1 LNHDA and CDR2 SQIVND (reference sequence). The CDR3 DNA reads TGTGCCAGTAGTAATGGGAGATCCTCTGGAAACACCATATATTTT. Translation gives CASSNGRSSGNTIYF.

The chain uses TRBV18 and TRBJ1-4, with 10 bases fitting TRBD1. The germline V gene has CDR1 KGHSH and CDR2 LQKENI. The J segment lost 2 bases and the V segment lost 4 bases, leaving 4 bases of the junction unmatched. The CDR3 length is 16 residues. CDR3 protein: CASSLDRGPTNEKLFF. The DNA of the CDR3 is TGTGCCAGCTCACTCGACAGGGGGCCTACTAATGAAAAACTGTTTTTT.

The chain employs TRBV9 and TRBJ2-3; 10 nucleotides line up with TRBD2. Germline CDR1 SGDLS, CDR2 YYNGEE. CDR3 size: 16 residues. The ends lost 0 bases at V and 0 bases at J; junction bases unmatched: 1. DNA for the CDR3: TGTGCCAGCAGCGTAGGGACTAGCGGTAGCACAGATACGCAGTATTTT. Protein: CASSVGTSGSTDTQYF.

In this sample, this clone turned up many times. V usage is TRBV30 and J usage is TRBJ2-3; tentative D call: TRBD1 (5 bases). The CDR3 extends over 13 amino acids. Germline CDR1 GTSNPN, CDR2 SVGIG (reference sequence). V lost 4 bases to trimming and J lost 0 bases, with 8 bases between them. The CDR3 nucleotides are TGTGCCTGGACCAGGGCTAGCACAGATACGCAGTATTTT. Translation: CAWTRASTDTQYF.

The chain links TRBV20-1 to TRBJ1-3; D unclear. Germline CDR1 is DFQATT and CDR2 is SNEGSKA (reference sequence). The CDR3 runs to 12 residues. Trimming stripped 3 bases from V and 1 base from J, with 4 bases between. The CDR3 loop reads CSASPSGNTIYF. DNA of the CDR3: TGCAGTGCTAGTCCTTCTGGAAACACCATATATTTT.

The V gene is TRBV27, the J gene TRBJ1-2, with TRBD1 matching 7 bases. Germline V gives CDR1 MNHEY, CDR2 SMNVEV (reference sequence). The CDR3 spans 18 residues. V lost 5 bases, J lost 4 bases, and 19 bases stayed unmatched. The chain's CDR3 is CASSDLRDSARPTYGYTF. The CDR3 nucleotides read TGTGCCAGCAGTGACCTCCGGGACAGCGCACGACCTACCTATGGCTACACCTTC.

As to this clone: The sample carries other DNA sequences with the same CDR3. V usage is TRBV7-9 and J usage is TRBJ2-7; TRBD1 matches at 10 bases. The length of the CDR3 is 13 residues. The V gene's germline CDR1 is SEHNR and CDR2 FQNEAQ (reference sequence). The V and J ends lost 5 bases and 2 bases, in that order; junction bases with no gene match: 0. This chain's CDR3 is CASSGTGAYEQYF. DNA for the CDR3: TGTGCCAGCAGCGGGACAGGGGCCTACGAGCAGTACTTC.

This clone was recorded a few times. The chain combines TRBV2 with TRBJ1-2, with D unclear. The V end was cut by 7 bases, the J end by 7 bases, with 13 bases between. The length of the CDR3 is 12 residues. Per the germline V gene, CDR1 is SNHLY and CDR2 is FYNNEI. The CDR3 loop is CASNDAGGGYTF. For the CDR3, the DNA is TGTGCCAGCAATGATGCCGGCGGTGGCTACACCTTC.

This sequence joins TRBV3-1 (or the pseudogene TRBV3-2) and TRBJ1-3, with D perhaps TRBD1 (6 bases). Per the germline V gene, CDR1 is LGHDT and CDR2 is YNNKEL (reference sequence). This CDR3 is 15 amino acids long. V was cut by 4 bases and J by 4 bases, with 14 bases left in between. Here the CDR3 DNA reads TGTGCCAGCAGCCCCCGAGGGGGGGTAGGAAACACCATATATTTT. Translation gives CASSPRGGVGNTIYF.

The chain is built from TRBV7-9 and TRBJ1-2; TRBD1 matches at 9 bases. Trimming cost V 5 bases and J 1 base; bases outside gene matches: 11. Per germline, CDR1 SEHNR and CDR2 FQNEAQ (reference sequence). CDR3 length: 17 amino acids. The CDR3 reads CASSAPSGTGFNYGYTF. The DNA of the CDR3 is TGTGCCAGCAGCGCCCCGAGCGGGACAGGGTTTAACTATGGCTACACCTTC.

The chain employs TRBV10-1 and TRBJ1-1; no clear D gene. Germline V gene data show CDR1 as WNHNN and CDR2 as SYGVQD (reference sequence). The CDR3 is made up of 14 amino acids. V lost 7 bases to trimming and J lost 1 base, with 13 bases between them. CDR3 residues: CASIQPEQNTEAFF. DNA of the CDR3: TGCGCCAGCATCCAACCCGAGCAGAACACTGAAGCTTTCTTT.

The V and J genes are TRBV4-1 and TRBJ1-1; unclear D gene. The CDR3 is 14 residues long. The V end lost 1 base, the J end lost 1 base, and 7 bases lay between the germline ends. CDR1 MGHRA and CDR2 YSYEKL come from the germline V gene. For the CDR3, the DNA is TGCGCCAGCAGCCAAGCCTTTTGGAACACTGAAGCTTTCTTT. It specifies CASSQAFWNTEAFF.

The chain has TRBV5-1 and TRBJ1-2, with TRBD1 as a possible D gene (5 bases). CDR1 is SGHRS and CDR2 is YFSETQ in the germline V gene. The CDR3 runs 13 residues. The V end lost 4 bases, the J end lost 6 bases, and 13 bases lay between the germline ends. The CDR3 DNA reads as TGCGCCAGCAGCCCTCGGGGGGAGGATGGCTACACCTTC. It specifies CASSPRGEDGYTF.